This TCR beta chain was recovered during a study of blood T cell repertoires in COVID-19. Study summary: COVID-19 samples, acute and convalescent, were from the United States, Italy and Spain. T cells, B-cell-depleted T cells, or PBMCs provided the cDNA or gDNA that served as material.

The CDR3 runs to 15 residues. Germline V gene data show CDR1 as SGHTA and CDR2 as FQGNSA. Remarks on this clone: A read error may produce the germline difference seen at one junction end.

As processed by the authors: The assay estimated nucleated cells by amplifying reference gene primers. Here immunoSEQ multiplex PCR was the method, and the copy in TCRdb shows in-frame clones only, minus some. Clone size and V and J calls were adopted from that table, with D and trimming inferred from the DNA. Here the sample spans approximately 280,000 clones, 70% to 90% being singletons. Sequences were obtained from peripheral blood. The V call is TRBV7-2, the J call TRBJ2-7, with 9 bases lining up with TRBD1. The TCR sequence derives from a woman aged 55-69 years with acute or convalescent COVID-19. In DNA, the CDR3 is TGTGCCAGCAGCATAGCCGGGACAGGGATCTACGAGCAGTACTTC. Amino acid sequence: CASSIAGTGIYEQYF.